This T cell receptor (beta chain) was documented in a study of PD-1 blockade in classical Hodgkin lymphoma. This CDR3 comprises 13 residues. Germline assignment: CDR1 MNHGY and CDR2 SAAAGT. V was pared by 5 bases and J by 4 bases, with 11 bases between. The sample's time point: cycle 4 day 1 (C4D1), after more than 5 weeks of nivolumab. With no exception, relapse followed autologous stem cell transplantation in all patients, and brentuximab vedotin exposure varied. Responses achieved at best were complete response, partial response or progressive disease. The data were produced by immunoSEQ multiplex PCR, yet TCRdb's version contains in-frame clones alone and is incomplete. This sample has about 20,000 clones, with 70% to 80% found just once. The sample holds one count of this clone.

The J gene is TRBJ2-5, the V gene TRBV6-8, with D tentatively TRBD2 (5 bases). The sample was peripheral blood mononuclear cells (PBMCs), taken before the fourth cycle of nivolumab. This sequence was found in a human donor with classical Hodgkin lymphoma. The CDR3 loop is CASSKTEVETQYF. The CDR3 DNA sequence: TGTGCCAGCAGTAAGACGGAGGTAGAGACCCAGTACTTC.